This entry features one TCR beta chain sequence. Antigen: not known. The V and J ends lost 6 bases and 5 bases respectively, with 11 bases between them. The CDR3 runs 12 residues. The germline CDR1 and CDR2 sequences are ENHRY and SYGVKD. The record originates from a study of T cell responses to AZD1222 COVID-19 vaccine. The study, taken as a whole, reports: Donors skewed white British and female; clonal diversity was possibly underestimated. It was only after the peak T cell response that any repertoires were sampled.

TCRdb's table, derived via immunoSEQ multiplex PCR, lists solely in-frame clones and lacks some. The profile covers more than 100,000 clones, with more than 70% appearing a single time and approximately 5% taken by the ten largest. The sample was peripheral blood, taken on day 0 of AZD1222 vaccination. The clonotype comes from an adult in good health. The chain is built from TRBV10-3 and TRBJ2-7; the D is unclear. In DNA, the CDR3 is TGTGCCATCAGGCCGGAAGGGAACGAGCAGTACTTC. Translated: CAIRPEGNEQYF.